These T cell receptor beta chains were read from a single sample in a study of shared clonotypes between healthy human individuals. The method was immunoSEQ multiplex PCR; TCRdb's version includes in-frame clones alone and lacks a portion of them. The table shows roughly 2 million clones, with less than 95% occurring only once. Sequencing was performed on naive CD8+ T cells sorted from blood. The receptors derive from a man younger than 30 in good health. CDR3s include the opening cysteine and the closing phenylalanine or tryptophan. Each record gives: V gene, D gene, J gene, clone size, CDR3 DNA, CDR3 protein. The D gene is left open where the match is weak. Clone sizes are given selectively: once, few, many, or a class where the clone is expanded.

>TRBV28|.|TRBJ2-7|.
TGTGCCAGCGAGGGACACGGAAGGGTCGAGCAGTACTTC
CASEGHGRVEQYF
>TRBV27|.|TRBJ1-6|.
TGTGCCAGCAGCCAGACAGAAGATTATAATTCACCCCTCCACTTT
CASSQTEDYNSPLHF
>TRBV7-3|.|TRBJ1-1|once
TGTGCCAGCAGCTTTTCAGGGAACACTGAAGCTTTCTTT
CASSFSGNTEAFF
>TRBV13|TRBD1|TRBJ1-1|.
TGTGCCAGCAGCTTAGTAAGGGGGCGGAACACTGAAGCTTTCTTT
CASSLVRGRNTEAFF
>TRBV27|.|TRBJ2-7|.
TGTGCCAGCAGTCCGTTAACAGAGCCGGGCGAGCAGTACTTC
CASSPLTEPGEQYF
>TRBV6-5|TRBD1|TRBJ1-4|.
TGTGCCAGCAGTCTACAGGGGGCGGGTAATGAAAAACTGTTTTTT
CASSLQGAGNEKLFF
>TRBV5-5|TRBD1|TRBJ1-1|once
TGTGCCAGCAGCCTCTGGACAGGGGGCTTCACTGAAGCTTTCTTT
CASSLWTGGFTEAFF
>TRBV2|.|TRBJ1-1|.
TGTGCCAGCAGTGAGGTTAGCACTGAAGCTTTCTTT
CASSEVSTEAFF
>TRBV27|TRBD1|TRBJ2-7|.
TGTGCCAGCAGTTTGGGAGCCCCGGGACAGGCCTCCTACGAGCAGTACTTC
CASSLGAPGQASYEQYF
>TRBV6-5|TRBD1|TRBJ2-1|.
TGTGCCAGCAGTTATTCCGGGACAGGGGGCTACAATGAGCAGTTCTTC
CASSYSGTGGYNEQFF
>TRBV5-5|.|TRBJ2-7|.
TGTGCCAGCAGCTTGGGGGGCGAGGGCCCAACGTGGGAGCAGTACTTC
CASSLGGEGPTWEQYF
>TRBV7-8|TRBD2|TRBJ2-2|.
TGTGCCAGCAGCTTACAACTAGCGGGGGGCACGAACACCGGGGAGCTGTTTTTT
CASSLQLAGGTNTGELFF
>TRBV7-9|TRBD2|TRBJ2-1|once
TGTGCCAGCAGCTCCGGGACTAGCAGCTTGGGGTTCTTC
CASSSGTSSLGFF
>TRBV30|TRBD1|TRBJ2-1|.
TGTGCCTGGAGTGGGACAGGGACTCATGAGCAGTTCTTC
CAWSGTGTHEQFF
>TRBV27|.|TRBJ2-5|.
TGTGCCAGCAGTCGGTACCAAGAGACCCAGTACTTC
CASSRYQETQYF
>TRBV27|.|TRBJ1-2|.
TGTGCCAGCAGTTCTCTCGCGGGGGGCTATGGCTACACCTTC
CASSSLAGGYGYTF
>TRBV13|.|TRBJ2-3|.
TGTGCCAGCAGCTCAAATATAGTCGGTACGCAGTATTTT
CASSSNIVGTQYF
>TRBV27|.|TRBJ1-1|.
TGTGCCAGCAGTCCGTCTGTAGGTTGGGCTGAAGCTTTCTTT
CASSPSVGWAEAFF
>TRBV29-1|TRBD2|TRBJ2-1|.
TGCAGCGTTGAATGGGCCCTAGCGGGAACGCACAATGAGCAGTTCTTC
CSVEWALAGTHNEQFF
>TRBV25-1|TRBD2|TRBJ2-1|once
TGTGCTACGAAGCCCTCAAAAGCGGGATCGAATGAGCAGTTCTTC
CATKPSKAGSNEQFF
>TRBV2|TRBD1|TRBJ1-4|.
TGTGCCAGCAGAGCGACAGGGAATGAAAAACTGTTTTTT
CASRATGNEKLFF
>TRBV28|TRBD1|TRBJ1-2|.
TGTGCCAGCAGCTCCGGGACAGGGGGCCTCTATGGCTACACCTTC
CASSSGTGGLYGYTF
>TRBV10-3|.|TRBJ2-2|.
TGTGCCATCACAAGTCCCTATACCGGGGAGCTGTTTTTT
CAITSPYTGELFF
>TRBV7-6|.|TRBJ2-7|.
TGTGCCAGCAGCTTATACAGGGTCGACGAGCAGTACTTC
CASSLYRVDEQYF
>TRBV7-9|.|TRBJ1-1|.
TGTGCCAGCAGCTTAGAGTCCAAAGGGACTGAAGCTTTCTTT
CASSLESKGTEAFF
>TRBV7-6|TRBD1|TRBJ2-7|.
TGTGCCAGCAGCGACCGTATGACAGGGTTAATGGGCGAGCAGTACTTC
CASSDRMTGLMGEQYF
>TRBV27|TRBD1|TRBJ2-5|.
TGTGCCAGCAGTTTACAGGGGGCTAGCGAGACCCAGTACTTC
CASSLQGASETQYF
>TRBV5-1|TRBD1|TRBJ1-1|.
TGCGCCAGCAGCCCAGGGACAGGCATAGATACTGAAGCTTTCTTT
CASSPGTGIDTEAFF
>TRBV5-8|.|TRBJ1-5|.
TGTGCCAGCAGCTTGGCCGGGGGGAGCAATCAGCCCCAGCATTTT
CASSLAGGSNQPQHF
>TRBV7-2|.|TRBJ2-5|.
TGTGCCAGCAGCTTAGAATGGTGGCGGGAAGAGACCCAGTACTTC
CASSLEWWREETQYF
>TRBV7-9|TRBD2|TRBJ2-5|.
TGTGCCAGCAGCTGGGAGGGTGAGACCCAGTACTTC
CASSWEGETQYF
>TRBV25-1|TRBD1|TRBJ2-7|.
TGTGCCAGCAGTGCAGGGACAGAGAAGTACTTC
CASSAGTEKYF
>TRBV7-2|.|TRBJ2-1|few
TGTGCCAGCACCCTGTCAGTGAGTGAGCAGTTCTTC
CASTLSVSEQFF
>TRBV27|.|TRBJ2-7|.
TGTGCCAGCAGTCCTTGGACTCGGGCCTACGAGCAGTACTTC
CASSPWTRAYEQYF
>TRBV7-9|.|TRBJ2-5|.
TGTGCCAGCAGCTTTAGTACACAGCCTCAAGAGACCCAGTACTTC
CASSFSTQPQETQYF
>TRBV10-3|.|TRBJ2-5|.
TGTGCCATCAGTGAAATGGGTAGCAGGGAGACCCAGTACTTC
CAISEMGSRETQYF
>TRBV5-6|.|TRBJ1-2|.
TGTGCCAGCAGCGCTCCCTATGGCTACACCTTC
CASSAPYGYTF
>TRBV9|.|TRBJ1-2|.
TGTGCCAGCAGCGTGGCGGGTAACTATGGCTACACCTTC
CASSVAGNYGYTF
>TRBV4-3|.|TRBJ2-7|.
TGCGCCAGCAGCCAAGAGGTGGGGGCCCCCTACGAGCAGTACTTC
CASSQEVGAPYEQYF
>TRBV9|TRBD2|TRBJ2-1|.
TGTGCCAGCAGCTATTCTAGCGGGAGGGAATATGAGCAGTTCTTC
CASSYSSGREYEQFF
>TRBV6-5|.|TRBJ2-7|.
TGTGCCAGCAGTTACTCTGGGGAGACCTACGAGCAGTACTTC
CASSYSGETYEQYF
>TRBV13|TRBD1|TRBJ2-1|.
TGTGCCAGCAGTTACGGAACAGGGGGCGAAATGGAACGGGATGAGCAGTTCTTC
CASSYGTGGEMERDEQFF
>TRBV30|.|TRBJ1-2|.
TGTGCCTGGTCTCTCCCTTGGGGGGAGGATGGCTACACCTTC
CAWSLPWGEDGYTF
>TRBV10-1|.|TRBJ2-7|.
TGCGCCAGCAGTGAGTCGACGAGGGATGGCGAGCAGTACTTC
CASSESTRDGEQYF
>TRBV28|.|TRBJ2-5|.
TGTGCCAGCAGTTTGACTTATCAAGAGACCCAGTACTTC
CASSLTYQETQYF
>TRBV4-1|.|TRBJ2-1|.
TGCGCCAGCAGCCAAGGCAATGCGGGCTCCTACAATGAGCAGTTCTTC
CASSQGNAGSYNEQFF
>TRBV9|.|TRBJ2-1|.
TGTGCCAGCAGCGTTGGAGGGGGAACCTACAATGAGCAGTTCTTC
CASSVGGGTYNEQFF
>TRBV6-1|TRBD1|TRBJ2-3|.
TGTGCCAGCAGGGGGACAGGGTTGGATACGCAGTATTTT
CASRGTGLDTQYF